Shown below are 12 T cell receptor beta chains from a single sample sequenced in a study of memory CD4+ T cells and cytomegalovirus serostatus. Repertoires were generated with immunoSEQ multiplex PCR, while TCRdb's copy carries only in-frame clones and drops some. The profile shows about 82,000 clones, less than 90% of them singletons. Single viable CD3+CD4+CD8-CD45RO+ cells were sorted as the memory CD4+ T cells. Material for sequencing was memory CD4+ T cells from blood. All receptors come from an adult in good health and CMV-seronegative.

V is TRBV11-2 and J is TRBJ1-1; possibly TRBD1 for D (5 bases). Trimming pared 4 bases from V and 5 bases from J, leaving 14 bases between. Per the germline V gene, CDR1 is SGHAT and CDR2 is FQNNGV. This CDR3 spans 14 amino acids. CDR3 residues: CASSSYEGRTEAFF. CDR3 nucleotides: TGTGCCAGCAGCTCGTATGAGGGGAGGACTGAAGCTTTCTTT.

This chain links TRBV19 with TRBJ1-1; D perhaps matches TRBD1 (5 bases). The length of the CDR3 is 17 residues. From germline, CDR1 is LNHDA and CDR2 SQIVND (reference sequence). V was shortened by 9 bases and J by 3 bases, with 26 bases between the two germline ends. The CDR3 loop reads CASSRDDKRSQDTEAFF. The CDR3 DNA reads TGTGCCAGCTCCCGGGACGATAAAAGATCCCAGGACACTGAAGCTTTCTTT.

The V and J genes are TRBV19 and TRBJ1-2, with TRBD1 matching 8 bases. With 6 bases clipped from V and 4 bases from J, the junction kept 10 bases outside the gene matches. The CDR3 has 15 amino acids. Per germline, CDR1 LNHDA and CDR2 SQIVND (reference sequence). CDR3 in DNA: TGTGCCAGTAGCCCTCAAGACAGGGGACGCTATGGCTACACCTTC. Its protein product is CASSPQDRGRYGYTF.

A few counts support this clone. The chain uses TRBV5-8 and TRBJ2-1; 7 nucleotides align to TRBD1. Germline CDR1 SGHTS, CDR2 YDEGEE. With V trimmed by 4 bases and J by 0 bases, 10 bases remained unmatched. This CDR3 contains 17 residues. The DNA for the CDR3 is TGTGCCAGCAGCCTACGGCAGACAGGGAGCTCCTACAATGAGCAGTTCTTC. Protein product: CASSLRQTGSSYNEQFF.

The chain uses TRBV28 and TRBJ2-7; tentatively, D is TRBD1 (6 bases). V was trimmed by 7 bases and J by 3 bases, leaving 16 bases between them. This CDR3 has 14 amino acids. Germline CDR1 and CDR2: MDHEN and SYDVKM. CDR3: CASTLTGAGYEQYF. The CDR3 nucleotides are TGTGCCAGCACCTTGACAGGCGCCGGCTACGAGCAGTACTTC.

CDR3 sequence (DNA): TGTGCCAGCAGAGATAGCGGGGTTAGCTCCTACGAGCAGTACTTC. Amino acids: CASRDSGVSSYEQYF. The chain joins TRBV6-1 to TRBJ2-7; TRBD2 matches at 8 bases. CDR3 length: 15 amino acids. V dropped 6 bases and J dropped 0; count of bases not matched to a gene: 7. CDR1 is MNHNS, CDR2 SASEGT, per germline.

This clone came up once. This sequence joins TRBV18 and TRBJ2-7; tentatively, D is TRBD1 (6 bases). Germline V gene sequence: CDR1 KGHSH, CDR2 LQKENI. This CDR3 is 14 amino acids long. Trimming shortened V by 2 bases and J by 2 bases, and 10 bases separated the two germline ends. The CDR3 DNA reads TGTGCCAGCTCACCATCACAGGGCCCCTACGAGCAGTACTTC. It yields the protein CASSPSQGPYEQYF.

The V gene is TRBV12-5, the J gene TRBJ2-6; 13 bases are a match to TRBD2. CDR1 is LGHNT, CDR2 FRNRAP, per germline. The CDR3 sequence is 18 residues long. V was pared by 5 bases and J by 4 bases, with 8 bases of the junction left unmatched. The CDR3 DNA is TGTGCTAGTGGTAACGCACTAGCGGGGGGGCCGGGGGCCAACGTCCTGACTTTC. Amino acid sequence: CASGNALAGGPGANVLTF.

The chain uses TRBV29-1 and TRBJ1-5; a weak D match, TRBD1 (6 bases). The germline V and J ends were trimmed by 5 bases and 0 bases, with 8 bases remaining between them. The CDR3 contains 13 residues. Germline V gene lookup returns CDR1 SQVTM and CDR2 ANQGSEA. The CDR3 bases are TGCAGCGTTTCAGGGGATAGCAATCAGCCCCAGCATTTT. Residues: CSVSGDSNQPQHF. Supplemented by reference TRBV29-1 and TRBJ1-5, the full variable domain reads SAVISQKPSRDICQRGTSLTIQCQVDSQVTMMFWYRQQPGQSLTLIATANQGSEATYESGFVIDKFPISRPNLTFSTLTVSNMSPEDSSIYLCSVSGDSNQPQHFGDGTRLSIL.

The rearrangement links TRBV28 to TRBJ2-7, with a weak D call TRBD1 (6 bases). The CDR3 length is 12 residues. Germline loops: CDR1 MDHEN, CDR2 SYDVKM. The V end lost 6 bases, the J end lost 4 bases, and 10 bases lay between the germline ends. DNA for the CDR3: TGTGCCAGCAGAGAACAGGGTTACGAGCAGTACTTC. It translates to CASREQGYEQYF. The whole variable domain, remainder taken from reference TRBV28 and TRBJ2-7, is DVKVTQSSRYLVKRTGEKVFLECVQDMDHENMFWYRQDPGLGLRLIYFSYDVKMKEKGDIPEGYSVSREKKERFSLILESASTNQTSMYLCASREQGYEQYFGPGTRLTVT.

This chain links TRBV11-1 with TRBJ1-1, with 7 bases lining up with TRBD1. V shed 1 base, J shed 1 base, and the junction held 3 bases outside the gene matches. CDR1 is SGHAT, CDR2 FQDESV, per germline (reference sequence). CDR3 length equals 15 residues. CDR3 sequence (DNA): TGTGCCAGCAGCTTAGAGGGACAGAGGAACACTGAAGCTTTCTTT. This encodes CASSLEGQRNTEAFF.

This clone was seen only a few times. The chain uses TRBV7-3 and TRBJ2-3, with D hard to call. The CDR3 runs 14 residues. The V and J ends lost 2 bases and 2 bases respectively, with 8 bases between them. Germline values: CDR1 SGHTA, CDR2 FQGTGA. The CDR3 sequence is CASSLQSHTDTQYF. The CDR3 DNA reads as TGTGCCAGCAGCTTACAGTCCCACACAGATACGCAGTATTTT.